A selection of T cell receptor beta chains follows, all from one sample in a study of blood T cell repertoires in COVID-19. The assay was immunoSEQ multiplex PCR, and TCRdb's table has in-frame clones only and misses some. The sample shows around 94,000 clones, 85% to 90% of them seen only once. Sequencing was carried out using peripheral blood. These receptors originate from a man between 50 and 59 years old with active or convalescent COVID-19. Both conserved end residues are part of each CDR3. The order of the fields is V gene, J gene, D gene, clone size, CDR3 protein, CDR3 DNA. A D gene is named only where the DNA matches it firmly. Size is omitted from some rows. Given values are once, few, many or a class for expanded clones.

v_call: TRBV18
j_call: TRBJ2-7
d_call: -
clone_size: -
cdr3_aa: CASSPPSSRTNEQYF
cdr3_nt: TGTGCCAGCTCACCCCCCAGCTCCCGGACTAACGAGCAGTACTTC

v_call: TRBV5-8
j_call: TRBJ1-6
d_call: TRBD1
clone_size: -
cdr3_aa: CASSAGQKSSYNSPLHF
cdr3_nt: TGTGCCAGCAGCGCGGGACAGAAGAGCTCCTATAATTCACCCCTCCACTTT

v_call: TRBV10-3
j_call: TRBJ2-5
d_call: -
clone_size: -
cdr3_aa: CASGDTSQETQYF
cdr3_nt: TGTGCCTCTGGGGACACCTCACAAGAGACCCAGTACTTC

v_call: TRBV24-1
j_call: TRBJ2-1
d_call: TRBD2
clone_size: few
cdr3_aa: CATSDPGLLSYNEQFF
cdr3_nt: TGTGCCACCAGTGACCCGGGACTACTCTCCTACAATGAGCAGTTCTTC

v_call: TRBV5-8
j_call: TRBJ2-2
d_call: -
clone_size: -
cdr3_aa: CASSLATTNTGELFF
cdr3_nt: TGTGCCAGCAGCTTGGCCACTACGAACACCGGGGAGCTGTTTTTT

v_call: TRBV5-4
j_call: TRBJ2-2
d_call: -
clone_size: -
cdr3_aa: CASSLRGSGELFF
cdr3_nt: TGTGCCAGCAGCTTGCGAGGGTCCGGGGAGCTGTTTTTT

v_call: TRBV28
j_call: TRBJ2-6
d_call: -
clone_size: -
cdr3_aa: CASTMSGANVLTF
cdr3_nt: TGTGCCAGCACCATGTCTGGGGCCAACGTCCTGACTTTC

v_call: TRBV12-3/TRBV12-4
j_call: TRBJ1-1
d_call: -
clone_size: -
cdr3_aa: CASTLTVNTEAFF
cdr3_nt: TGTGCCAGCACATTAACGGTGAACACTGAAGCTTTCTTT

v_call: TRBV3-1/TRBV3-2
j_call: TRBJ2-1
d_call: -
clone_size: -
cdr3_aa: CASSSGVSGSYNEQFF
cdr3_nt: TGTGCCAGCAGCTCGGGGGTTTCGGGCTCCTACAATGAGCAGTTCTTC

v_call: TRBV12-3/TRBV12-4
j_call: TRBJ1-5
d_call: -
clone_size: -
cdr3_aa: CASSSLFNQPQHF
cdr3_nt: TGTGCCAGCAGTTCCCTCTTCAATCAGCCCCAGCATTTT

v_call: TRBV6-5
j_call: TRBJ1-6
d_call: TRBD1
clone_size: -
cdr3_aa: CASNDRAVSSSPLHF
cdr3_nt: TGTGCCAGCAACGACAGGGCGGTCAGTAGTTCACCCCTCCACTTT

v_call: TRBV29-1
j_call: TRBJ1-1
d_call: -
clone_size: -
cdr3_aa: CSVEPQENTEAFF
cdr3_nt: TGCAGCGTAGAGCCACAGGAGAACACTGAAGCTTTCTTT

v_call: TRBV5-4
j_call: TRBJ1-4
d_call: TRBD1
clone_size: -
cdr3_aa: CASATGVGEKLFF
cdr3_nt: TGTGCCAGCGCGACAGGGGTTGGTGAAAAACTGTTTTTT

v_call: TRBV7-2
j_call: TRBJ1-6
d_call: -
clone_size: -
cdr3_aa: CASSPRDYNSPLHF
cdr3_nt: TGTGCCAGCAGCCCCCGGGACTATAATTCACCCCTCCACTTT

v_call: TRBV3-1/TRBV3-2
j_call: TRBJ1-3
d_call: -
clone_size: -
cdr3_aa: CASSQGGHGNTIYF
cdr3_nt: TGTGCCAGCAGCCAAGGGGGACACGGAAACACCATATATTTT

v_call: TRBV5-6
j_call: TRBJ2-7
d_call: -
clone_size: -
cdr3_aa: CASSLFSGEYEQYF
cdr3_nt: TGTGCCAGCAGCTTGTTCAGCGGTGAATACGAGCAGTACTTC

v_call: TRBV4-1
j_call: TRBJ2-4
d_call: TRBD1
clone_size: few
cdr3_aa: CASSQPLQGAGNIQYF
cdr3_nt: TGCGCCAGCAGCCAACCGTTACAGGGGGCAGGAAACATTCAGTACTTC

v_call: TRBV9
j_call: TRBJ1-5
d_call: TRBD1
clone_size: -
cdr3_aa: CASSVGWQGAQPQHF
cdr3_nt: TGTGCCAGCAGCGTAGGGTGGCAGGGGGCTCAGCCCCAGCATTTT

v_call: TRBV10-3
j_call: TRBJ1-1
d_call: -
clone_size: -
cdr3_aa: CAISEPPGVGTEAFF
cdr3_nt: TGTGCCATCAGTGAGCCGCCAGGGGTTGGCACTGAAGCTTTCTTT

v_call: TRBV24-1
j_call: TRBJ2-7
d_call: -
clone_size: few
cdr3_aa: CATSDPTTGMDEQYF
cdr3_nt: TGTGCCACCAGTGATCCCACGACAGGTATGGACGAGCAGTACTTC

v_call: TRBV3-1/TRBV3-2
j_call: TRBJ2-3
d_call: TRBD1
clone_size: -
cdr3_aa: CASSHRQGPDTQYF
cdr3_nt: TGTGCCAGCAGCCACCGACAGGGCCCAGATACGCAGTATTTT

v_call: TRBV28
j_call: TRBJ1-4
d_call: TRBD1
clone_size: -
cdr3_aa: CASQGTGGDEKLFF
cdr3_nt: TGTGCCAGTCAGGGTACAGGGGGCGATGAAAAACTGTTTTTT

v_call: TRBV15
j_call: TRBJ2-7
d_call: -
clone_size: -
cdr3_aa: CATSRAGGPYEQYF
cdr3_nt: TGTGCCACCAGCAGAGCGGGGGGCCCCTACGAGCAGTACTTC

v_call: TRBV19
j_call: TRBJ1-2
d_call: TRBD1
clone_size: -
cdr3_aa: CASIQGQGPMDYTF
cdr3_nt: TGTGCCAGTATCCAGGGACAGGGACCTATGGACTACACCTTC

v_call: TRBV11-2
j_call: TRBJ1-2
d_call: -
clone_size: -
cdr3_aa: CASSLDQGSNGYTF
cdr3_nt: TGTGCCAGCAGCTTAGACCAGGGAAGTAACGGCTACACCTTC

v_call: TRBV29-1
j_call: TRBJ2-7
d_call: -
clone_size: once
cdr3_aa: CSVESGHSYEQYF
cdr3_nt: TGCAGCGTTGAATCGGGACACTCCTACGAGCAGTACTTC

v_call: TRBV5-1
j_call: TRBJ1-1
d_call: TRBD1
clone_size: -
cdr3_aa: CASSLEGGSEAFF
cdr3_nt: TGCGCCAGCAGCTTGGAAGGGGGCTCTGAAGCTTTCTTT